Only a few counts were recorded for the clone carrying this TCR beta chain. Its specificity is unknown. Germline loops: CDR1 SQVTM, CDR2 ANQGSEA. This CDR3 is 12 amino acids long. Trimming cost V 3 bases and J 0 bases, with 5 bases left between them. Regarding treatment: PENTA 11 planned treatment interruption arm or continuous ART arm. From thawed PBMCs, naive CD4+ CD45RA+ CD45RO- T cells were sorted. Unique molecular identifiers were included in an RNA-based 3' RACE TCR library. MiXCR was run by TCRdb on the 3' RACE reads, yielding one entry per CDR3 protein. The sample includes fewer than 50,000 distinct CDR3 sequences, approximately 4.3% of them seen just once. This entry is derived from a study of HIV-infected children after antiretroviral therapy interruption. Study-wide context: Children had CD4+ above 500, viral load below 50 copies/ml, either treatment arm. In continuous treatment, analyzed samples were from weeks 0, 48 and 150.

Whole-study findings and limits: Naive CD4+ Gini coefficient rose by interruption end, suggesting clonal expansion.

The clonotype originates from a pool of human donors with HIV. The sample was CD45RA+ CD4+ T cells from PBMCs, pooled from several time points, taken from a donor given antiretroviral therapy, either interrupted or continuous. Subset meaning: naive CD4+ CD45RA+ CD45RO- T cells. The chain employs TRBV29-1 and TRBJ1-1; D remains ambiguous. In nucleotides, the CDR3 is TGCAGCGTTGACGTAGTGAACACTGAAGCTTTCTTT. Translation gives CSVDVVNTEAFF. The full variable domain, rest sourced from reference TRBV29-1 and TRBJ1-1, is SAVISQKPSRDICQRGTSLTIQCQVDSQVTMMFWYRQQPGQSLTLIATANQGSEATYESGFVIDKFPISRPNLTFSTLTVSNMSPEDSSIYLCSVDVVNTEAFFGQGTRLTVV.